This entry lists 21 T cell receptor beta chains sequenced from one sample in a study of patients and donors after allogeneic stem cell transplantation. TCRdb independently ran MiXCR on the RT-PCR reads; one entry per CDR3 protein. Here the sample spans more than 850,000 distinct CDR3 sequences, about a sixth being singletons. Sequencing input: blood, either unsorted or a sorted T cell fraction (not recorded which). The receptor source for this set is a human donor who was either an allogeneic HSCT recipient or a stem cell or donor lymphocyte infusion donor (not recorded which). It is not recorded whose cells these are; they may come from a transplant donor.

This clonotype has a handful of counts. The CDR3 loop is CAIKSGGGFTDTQYF. CDR3 coding DNA: TGTGCCATCAAGTCCGGGGGGGGCTTCACAGATACGCAGTATTTT. This chain links TRBV10-3 with TRBJ2-3, with 8 bases aligning to TRBD2. The V and J ends lost 7 bases and 2 bases, in that order; junction bases with no gene match: 8. CDR3 length equals 15 residues. Germline V gene lookup returns CDR1 ENHRY and CDR2 SYGVKD.

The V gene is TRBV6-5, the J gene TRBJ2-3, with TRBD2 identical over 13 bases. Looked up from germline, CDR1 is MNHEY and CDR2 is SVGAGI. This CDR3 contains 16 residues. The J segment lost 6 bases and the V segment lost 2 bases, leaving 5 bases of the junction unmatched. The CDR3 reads CASSYGLAGVRDTQYF. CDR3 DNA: TGTGCCAGCAGTTACGGACTAGCGGGAGTTCGGGATACGCAGTATTTT.

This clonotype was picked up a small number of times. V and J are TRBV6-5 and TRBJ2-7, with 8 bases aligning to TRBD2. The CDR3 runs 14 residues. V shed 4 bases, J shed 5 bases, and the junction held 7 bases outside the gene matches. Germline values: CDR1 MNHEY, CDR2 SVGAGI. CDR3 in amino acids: CASSFREGLDEQYF. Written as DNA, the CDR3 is TGTGCCAGCAGTTTTCGGGAGGGCCTTGACGAGCAGTACTTC.

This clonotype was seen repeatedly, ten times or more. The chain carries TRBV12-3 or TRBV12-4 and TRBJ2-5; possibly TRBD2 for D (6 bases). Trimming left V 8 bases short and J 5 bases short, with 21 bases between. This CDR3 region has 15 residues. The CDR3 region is CASGGLGGSWETQYF. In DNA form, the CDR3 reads TGTGCCAGCGGAGGACTGGGGGGAAGTTGGGAGACCCAGTACTTC.

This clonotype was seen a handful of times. CDR3 bases: TGTGCCAGCTCACCCGCTTCTGGGAATTACGAGCAGTACTTC. Its translation is CASSPASGNYEQYF. The chain couples TRBV18 to TRBJ2-7; D is undetermined. V was shortened by 3 bases and J by 4 bases, with 13 bases between the two germline ends. The CDR3 contains 14 residues. Germline V gene lookup returns CDR1 KGHSH and CDR2 LQKENI. Looking up the rest from reference TRBV18 and TRBJ2-7 gives the full variable domain: NAGVMQNPRHLVRRRGQEARLRCSPMKGHSHVYWYRQLPEEGLKFMVYLQKENIIDESGMPKERFSAEFPKEGPSILRIQQVVRGDSAAYFCASSPASGNYEQYFGPGTRLTVT.

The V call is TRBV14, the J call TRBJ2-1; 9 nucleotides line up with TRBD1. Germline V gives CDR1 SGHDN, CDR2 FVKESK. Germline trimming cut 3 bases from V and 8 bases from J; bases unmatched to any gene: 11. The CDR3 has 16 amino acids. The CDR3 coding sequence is TGTGCCAGCAGCCAGGGTCCGGGACAGGGCATCTATGAGCAGTTCTTC. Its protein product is CASSQGPGQGIYEQFF.

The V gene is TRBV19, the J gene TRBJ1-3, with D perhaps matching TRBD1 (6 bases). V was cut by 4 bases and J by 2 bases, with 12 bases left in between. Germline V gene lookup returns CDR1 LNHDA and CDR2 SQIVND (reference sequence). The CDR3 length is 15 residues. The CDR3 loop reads CASSSRGNAGNTIYF. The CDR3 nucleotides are TGTGCCAGTAGTAGCAGGGGCAACGCTGGAAACACCATATATTTT.

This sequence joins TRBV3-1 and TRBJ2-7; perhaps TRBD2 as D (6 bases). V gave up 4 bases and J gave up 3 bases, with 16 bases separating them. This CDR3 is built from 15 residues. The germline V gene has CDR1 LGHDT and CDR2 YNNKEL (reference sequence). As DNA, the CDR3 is TGTGCCAGCAGCCTAGGGACTGGGGTCCTCTACGAGCAGTACTTC. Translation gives CASSLGTGVLYEQYF.

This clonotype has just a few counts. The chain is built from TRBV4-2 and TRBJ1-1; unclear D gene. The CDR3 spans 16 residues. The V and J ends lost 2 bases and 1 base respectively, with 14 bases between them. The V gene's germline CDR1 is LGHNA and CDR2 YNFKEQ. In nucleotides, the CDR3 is TGTGCCAGCAGCCAAAGATCGACCAAACCGAACACTGAAGCTTTCTTT. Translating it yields CASSQRSTKPNTEAFF.

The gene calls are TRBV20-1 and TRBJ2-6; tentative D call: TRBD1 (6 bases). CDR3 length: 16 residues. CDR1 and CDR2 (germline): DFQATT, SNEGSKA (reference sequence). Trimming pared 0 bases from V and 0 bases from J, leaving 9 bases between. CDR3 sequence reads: CSARDGGHSGANVLTF. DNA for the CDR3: TGCAGTGCTAGAGATGGGGGCCACTCTGGGGCCAACGTCCTGACTTTC.

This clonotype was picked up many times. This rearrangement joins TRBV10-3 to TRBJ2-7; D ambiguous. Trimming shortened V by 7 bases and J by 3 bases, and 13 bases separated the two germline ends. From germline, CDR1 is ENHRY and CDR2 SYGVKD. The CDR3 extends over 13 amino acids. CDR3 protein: CAITPQVGYEQYF. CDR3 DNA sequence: TGTGCCATCACGCCGCAAGTGGGCTACGAGCAGTACTTC.

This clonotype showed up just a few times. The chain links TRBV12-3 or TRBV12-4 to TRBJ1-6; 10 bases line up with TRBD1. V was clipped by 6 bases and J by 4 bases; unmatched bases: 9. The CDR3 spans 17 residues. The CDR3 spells CASRRGQGRGYNSPLHF. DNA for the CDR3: TGTGCCAGCAGGCGGGGACAGGGGAGGGGATATAATTCACCCCTCCACTTT.

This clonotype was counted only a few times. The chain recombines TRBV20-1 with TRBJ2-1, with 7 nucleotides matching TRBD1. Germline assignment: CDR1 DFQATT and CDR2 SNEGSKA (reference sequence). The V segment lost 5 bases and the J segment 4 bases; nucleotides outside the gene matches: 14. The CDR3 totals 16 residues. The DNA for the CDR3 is TGCAGTGCTGGAGTACAAAGGGGGCTCAGATACAATGAGCAGTTCTTC. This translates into CSAGVQRGLRYNEQFF.

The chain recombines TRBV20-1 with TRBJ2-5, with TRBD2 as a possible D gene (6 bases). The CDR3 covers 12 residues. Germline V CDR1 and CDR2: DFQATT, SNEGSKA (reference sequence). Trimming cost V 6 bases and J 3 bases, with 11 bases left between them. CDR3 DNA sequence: TGCAGTGCGCTTACGGGGGAAGAGACCCAGTACTTC. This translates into CSALTGEETQYF.

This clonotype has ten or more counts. CDR3 in amino acids: CASSLAGGTGRNYGYTF. CDR3 nucleotide sequence: TGTGCCAGCAGTTTAGCTGGAGGGACAGGGAGAAACTATGGCTACACCTTC. This rearrangement joins TRBV12-3 or TRBV12-4 to TRBJ1-2; 9 positions agree with TRBD1. J gave up 2 bases and V 0 bases, and 7 bases lay outside the gene matches. CDR3 length equals 17 residues.

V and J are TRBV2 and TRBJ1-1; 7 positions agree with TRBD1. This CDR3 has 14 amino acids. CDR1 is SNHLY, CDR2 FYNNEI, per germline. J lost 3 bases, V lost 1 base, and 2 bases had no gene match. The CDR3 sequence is CASSEDRGYTEAFF. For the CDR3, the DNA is TGTGCCAGCAGTGAAGACAGGGGCTACACTGAAGCTTTCTTT.

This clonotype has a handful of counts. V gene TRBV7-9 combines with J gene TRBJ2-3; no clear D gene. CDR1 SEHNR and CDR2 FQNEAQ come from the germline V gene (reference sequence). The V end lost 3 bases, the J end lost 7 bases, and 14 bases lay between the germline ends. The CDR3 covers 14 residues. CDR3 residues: CASSFQDQWNTQYF. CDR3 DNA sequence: TGTGCCAGCAGCTTCCAGGATCAGTGGAATACGCAGTATTTT.

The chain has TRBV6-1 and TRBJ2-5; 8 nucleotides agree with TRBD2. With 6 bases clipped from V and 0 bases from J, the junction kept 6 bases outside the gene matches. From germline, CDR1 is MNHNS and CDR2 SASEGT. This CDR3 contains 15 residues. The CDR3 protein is CASRYTSGHQETQYF. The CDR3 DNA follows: TGTGCCAGCAGATATACTAGCGGACACCAAGAGACCCAGTACTTC.

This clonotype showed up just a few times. In DNA form, the CDR3 reads TGTGCCAGCAGCCAACTCAGGACTAGTGTTTACAATGAGCAGTTCTTC. It is translated as CASSQLRTSVYNEQFF. The chain recombines TRBV3-1 with TRBJ2-1, with 7 bases matching TRBD2. This CDR3 region has 16 residues. The germline V gene has CDR1 LGHDT and CDR2 YNNKEL (reference sequence). V shed 2 bases, J shed 4 bases, and the junction held 8 bases outside the gene matches.

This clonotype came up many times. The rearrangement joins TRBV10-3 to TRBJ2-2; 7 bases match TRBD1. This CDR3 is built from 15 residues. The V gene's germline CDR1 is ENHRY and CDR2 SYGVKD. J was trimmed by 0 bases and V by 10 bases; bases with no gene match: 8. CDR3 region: CATDRTGTNTGELFF. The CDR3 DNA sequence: TGTGCCACCGACCGGACAGGCACGAACACCGGGGAGCTGTTTTTT.

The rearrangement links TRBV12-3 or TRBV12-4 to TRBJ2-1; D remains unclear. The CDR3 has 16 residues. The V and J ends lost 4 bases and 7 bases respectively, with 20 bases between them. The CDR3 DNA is TGTGCCAGCAGTTCCTCCTCCCGGGCCCCCCTGAATGAGCAGTTCTTC. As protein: CASSSSSRAPLNEQFF.